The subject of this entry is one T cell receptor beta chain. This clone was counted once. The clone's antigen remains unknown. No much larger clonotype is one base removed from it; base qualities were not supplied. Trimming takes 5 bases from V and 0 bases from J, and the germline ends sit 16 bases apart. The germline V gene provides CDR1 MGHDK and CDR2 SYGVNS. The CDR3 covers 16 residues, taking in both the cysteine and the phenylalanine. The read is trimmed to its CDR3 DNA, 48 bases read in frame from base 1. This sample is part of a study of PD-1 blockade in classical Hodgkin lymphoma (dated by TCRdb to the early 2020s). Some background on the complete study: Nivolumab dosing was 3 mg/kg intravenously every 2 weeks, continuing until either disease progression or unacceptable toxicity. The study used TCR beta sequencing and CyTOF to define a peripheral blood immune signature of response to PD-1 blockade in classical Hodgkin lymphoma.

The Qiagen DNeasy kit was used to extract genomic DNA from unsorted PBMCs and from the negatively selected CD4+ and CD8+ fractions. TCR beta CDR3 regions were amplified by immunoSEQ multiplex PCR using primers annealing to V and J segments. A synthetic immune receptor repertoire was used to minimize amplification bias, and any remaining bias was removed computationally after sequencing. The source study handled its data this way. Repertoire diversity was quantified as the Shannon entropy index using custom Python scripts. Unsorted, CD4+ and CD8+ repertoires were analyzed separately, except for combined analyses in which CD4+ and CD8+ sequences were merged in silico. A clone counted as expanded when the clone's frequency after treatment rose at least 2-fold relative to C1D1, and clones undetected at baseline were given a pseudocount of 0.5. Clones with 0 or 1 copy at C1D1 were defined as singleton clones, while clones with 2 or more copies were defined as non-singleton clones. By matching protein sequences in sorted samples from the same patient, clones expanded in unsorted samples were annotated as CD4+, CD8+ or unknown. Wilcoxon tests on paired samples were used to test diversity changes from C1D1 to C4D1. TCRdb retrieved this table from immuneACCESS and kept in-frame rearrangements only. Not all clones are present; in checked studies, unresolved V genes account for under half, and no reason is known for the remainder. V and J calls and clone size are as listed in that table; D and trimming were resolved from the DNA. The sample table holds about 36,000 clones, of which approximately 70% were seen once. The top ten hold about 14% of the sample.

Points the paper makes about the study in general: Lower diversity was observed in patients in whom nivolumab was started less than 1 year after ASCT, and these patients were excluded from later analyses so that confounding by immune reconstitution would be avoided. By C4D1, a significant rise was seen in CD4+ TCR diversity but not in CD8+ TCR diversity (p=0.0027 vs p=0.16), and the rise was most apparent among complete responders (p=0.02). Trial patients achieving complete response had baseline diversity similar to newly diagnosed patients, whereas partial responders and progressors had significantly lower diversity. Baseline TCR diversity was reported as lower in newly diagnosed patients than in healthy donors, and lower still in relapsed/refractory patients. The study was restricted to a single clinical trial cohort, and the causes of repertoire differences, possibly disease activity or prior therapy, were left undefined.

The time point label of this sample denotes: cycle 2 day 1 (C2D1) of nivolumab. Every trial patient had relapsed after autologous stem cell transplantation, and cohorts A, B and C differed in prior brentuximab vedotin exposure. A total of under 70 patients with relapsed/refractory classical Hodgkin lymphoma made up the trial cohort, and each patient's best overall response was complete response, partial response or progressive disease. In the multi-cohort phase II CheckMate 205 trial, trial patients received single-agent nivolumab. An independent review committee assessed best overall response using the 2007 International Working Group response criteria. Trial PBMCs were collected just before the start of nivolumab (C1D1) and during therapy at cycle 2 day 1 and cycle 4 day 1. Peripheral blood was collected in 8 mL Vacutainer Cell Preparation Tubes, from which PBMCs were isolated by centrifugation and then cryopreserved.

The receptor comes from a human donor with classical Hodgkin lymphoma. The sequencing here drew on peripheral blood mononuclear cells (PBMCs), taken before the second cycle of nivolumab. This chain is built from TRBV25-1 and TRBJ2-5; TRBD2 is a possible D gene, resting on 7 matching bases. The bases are TGTGCCAGCAGTCGTGGGGGGGCTGTGTACCAAGAGACCCAGTACTTC. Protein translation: CASSRGGAVYQETQYF.